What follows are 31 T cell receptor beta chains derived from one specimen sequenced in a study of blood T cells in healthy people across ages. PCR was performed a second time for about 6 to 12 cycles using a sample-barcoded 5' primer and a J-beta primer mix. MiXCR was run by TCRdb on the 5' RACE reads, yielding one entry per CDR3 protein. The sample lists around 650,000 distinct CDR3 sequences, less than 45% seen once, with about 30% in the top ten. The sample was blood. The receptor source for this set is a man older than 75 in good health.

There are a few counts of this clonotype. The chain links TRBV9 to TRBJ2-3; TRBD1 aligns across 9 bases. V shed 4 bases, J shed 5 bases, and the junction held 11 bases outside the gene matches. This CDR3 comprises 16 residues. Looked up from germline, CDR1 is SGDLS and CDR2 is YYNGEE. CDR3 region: CASSPVGTGIEDTQYF. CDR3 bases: TGTGCCAGCAGCCCCGTCGGGACAGGGATAGAAGATACGCAGTATTTT.

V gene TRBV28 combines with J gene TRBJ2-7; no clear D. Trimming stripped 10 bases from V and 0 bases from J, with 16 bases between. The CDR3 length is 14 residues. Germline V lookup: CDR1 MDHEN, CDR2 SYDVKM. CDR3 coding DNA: TGTGCCACCGGGCCTGGATCCAGCTCCTACGAGCAGTACTTC. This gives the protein CATGPGSSSYEQYF. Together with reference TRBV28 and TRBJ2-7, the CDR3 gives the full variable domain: DVKVTQSSRYLVKRTGEKVFLECVQDMDHENMFWYRQDPGLGLRLIYFSYDVKMKEKGDIPEGYSVSREKKERFSLILESASTNQTSMYLCATGPGSSSYEQYFGPGTRLTVT.

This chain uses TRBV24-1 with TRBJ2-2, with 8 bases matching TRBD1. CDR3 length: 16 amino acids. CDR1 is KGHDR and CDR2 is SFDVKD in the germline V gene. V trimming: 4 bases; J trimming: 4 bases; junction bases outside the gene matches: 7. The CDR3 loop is CATSEPTGVGTGELFF. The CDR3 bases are TGTGCCACCAGTGAACCGACAGGGGTCGGCACCGGGGAGCTGTTTTTT.

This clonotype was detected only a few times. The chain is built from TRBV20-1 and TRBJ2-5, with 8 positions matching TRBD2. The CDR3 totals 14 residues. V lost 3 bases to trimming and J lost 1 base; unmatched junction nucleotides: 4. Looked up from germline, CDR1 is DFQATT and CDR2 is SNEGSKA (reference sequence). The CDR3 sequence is CSARPGGFQETQYF. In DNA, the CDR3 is TGCAGTGCTAGGCCGGGGGGGTTCCAAGAGACCCAGTACTTC.

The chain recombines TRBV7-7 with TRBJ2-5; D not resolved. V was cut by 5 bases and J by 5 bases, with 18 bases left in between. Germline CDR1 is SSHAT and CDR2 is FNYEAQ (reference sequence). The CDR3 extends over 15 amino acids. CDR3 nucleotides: TGTGCCAGCAGCCCGAAGGTCTCACCAGCGGAGACCCAGTACTTC. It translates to CASSPKVSPAETQYF.

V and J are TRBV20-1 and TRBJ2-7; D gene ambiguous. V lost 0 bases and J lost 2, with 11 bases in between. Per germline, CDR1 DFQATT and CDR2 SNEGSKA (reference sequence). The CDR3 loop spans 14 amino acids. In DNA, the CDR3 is TGCAGTGCTAGAGATCGAACAAGCACCTACGAGCAGTACTTC. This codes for CSARDRTSTYEQYF.

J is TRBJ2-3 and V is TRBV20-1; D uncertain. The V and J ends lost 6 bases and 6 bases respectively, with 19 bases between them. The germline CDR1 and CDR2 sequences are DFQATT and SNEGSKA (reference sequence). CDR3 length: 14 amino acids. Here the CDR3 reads CSAPETPLRDTQYF. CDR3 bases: TGCAGTGCACCAGAGACTCCGCTGAGGGATACGCAGTATTTT.

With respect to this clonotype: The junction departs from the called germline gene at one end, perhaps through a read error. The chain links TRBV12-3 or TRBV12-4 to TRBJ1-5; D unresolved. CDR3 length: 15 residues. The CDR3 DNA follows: TGTGTCAGCAGCCGCGGCGAGCAGCTAGATCAGCCCCAGCATTTT. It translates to CVSSRGEQLDQPQHF.

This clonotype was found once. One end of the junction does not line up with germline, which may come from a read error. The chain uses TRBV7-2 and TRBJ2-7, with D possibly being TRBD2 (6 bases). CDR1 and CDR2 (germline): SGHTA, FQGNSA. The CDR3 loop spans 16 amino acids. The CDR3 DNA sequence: TGTGCCAGCAGCCCCCAAAGGGGAGGCAGCTCCTACGGGCAGTACTTC. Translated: CASSPQRGGSSYGQYF.

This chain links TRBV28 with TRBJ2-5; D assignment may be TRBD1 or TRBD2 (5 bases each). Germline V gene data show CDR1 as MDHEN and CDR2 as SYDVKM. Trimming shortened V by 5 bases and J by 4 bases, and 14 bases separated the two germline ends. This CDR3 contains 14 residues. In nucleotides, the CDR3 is TGTGCCAGCAGTGTAGGCAGGGCGGGAGAGACCCAGTACTTC. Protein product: CASSVGRAGETQYF.

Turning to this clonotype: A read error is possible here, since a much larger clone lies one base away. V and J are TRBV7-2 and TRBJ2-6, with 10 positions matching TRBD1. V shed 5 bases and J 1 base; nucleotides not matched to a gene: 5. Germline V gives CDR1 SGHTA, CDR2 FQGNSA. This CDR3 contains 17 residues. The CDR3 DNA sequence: TGTACCAGCAGCCCGGACAGGGGGTTGTCTGGGGCCAACGTCCTGACTTTC. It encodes CTSSPDRGLSGANVLTF. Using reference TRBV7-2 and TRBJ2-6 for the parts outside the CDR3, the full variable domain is GAGVSQSPSNKVTEKGKDVELRCDPISGHTALYWYRQSLGQGLEFLIYFQGNSAPDKSGLPSDRFSAERTGGSVSTLTIQRTQQEDSAVYLCTSSPDRGLSGANVLTFGAGSRLTVL.

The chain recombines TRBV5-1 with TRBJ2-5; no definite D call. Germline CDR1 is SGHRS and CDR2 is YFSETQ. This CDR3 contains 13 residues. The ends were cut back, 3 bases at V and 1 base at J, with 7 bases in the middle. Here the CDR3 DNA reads TGCGCCAGCAGCTCCATGACCCAAGAGACCCAGTACTTC. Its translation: CASSSMTQETQYF.

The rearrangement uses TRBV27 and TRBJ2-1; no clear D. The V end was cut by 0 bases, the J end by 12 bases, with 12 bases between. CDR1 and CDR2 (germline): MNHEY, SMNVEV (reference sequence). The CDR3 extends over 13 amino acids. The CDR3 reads CASSLSSRVVQFF. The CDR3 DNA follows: TGTGCCAGCAGTTTATCGAGCCGGGTGGTGCAGTTCTTC.

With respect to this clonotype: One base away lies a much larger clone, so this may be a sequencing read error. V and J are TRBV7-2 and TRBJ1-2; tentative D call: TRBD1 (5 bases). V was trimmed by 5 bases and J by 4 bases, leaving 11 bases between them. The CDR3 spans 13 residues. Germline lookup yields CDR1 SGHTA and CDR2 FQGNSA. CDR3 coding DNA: TGTACCAGCAGCCCAGGGTTTAGCTATGGCTACACCTTC. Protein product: CTSSPGFSYGYTF.

The CDR3 region is CATSRALTGGTYNEQFF. DNA of the CDR3: TGTGCCACCAGCAGAGCACTCACAGGGGGGACCTACAATGAGCAGTTCTTC. This sequence joins TRBV15 and TRBJ2-1; 8 bases line up with TRBD1. The CDR3 totals 17 residues. The germline V gene has CDR1 LNHNV and CDR2 YYDKDF (reference sequence). V dropped 1 base and J dropped 2; count of bases not matched to a gene: 7.

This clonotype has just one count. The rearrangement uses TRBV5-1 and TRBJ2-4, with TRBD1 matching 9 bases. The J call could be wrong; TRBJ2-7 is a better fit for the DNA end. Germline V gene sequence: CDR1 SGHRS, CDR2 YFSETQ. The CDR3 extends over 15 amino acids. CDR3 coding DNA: TGCGCCAGCAGCTGGGGACAGGGAGGGGCCTACGAGCAGTACTTC. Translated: CASSWGQGGAYEQYF.

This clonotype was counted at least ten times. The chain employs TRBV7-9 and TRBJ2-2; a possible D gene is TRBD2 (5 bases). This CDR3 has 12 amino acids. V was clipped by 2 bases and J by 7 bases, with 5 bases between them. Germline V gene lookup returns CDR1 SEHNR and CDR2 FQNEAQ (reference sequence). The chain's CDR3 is CASSLSGGELFF. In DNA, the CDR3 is TGTGCCAGCAGCTTAAGCGGCGGGGAGCTGTTTTTT.

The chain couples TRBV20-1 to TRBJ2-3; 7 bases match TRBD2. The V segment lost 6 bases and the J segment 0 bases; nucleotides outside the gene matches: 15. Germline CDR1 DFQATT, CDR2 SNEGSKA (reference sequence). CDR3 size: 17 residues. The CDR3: CSARNVGGTLSTDTQYF. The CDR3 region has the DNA TGCAGTGCCAGAAATGTGGGGGGGACGTTGAGCACAGATACGCAGTATTTT.

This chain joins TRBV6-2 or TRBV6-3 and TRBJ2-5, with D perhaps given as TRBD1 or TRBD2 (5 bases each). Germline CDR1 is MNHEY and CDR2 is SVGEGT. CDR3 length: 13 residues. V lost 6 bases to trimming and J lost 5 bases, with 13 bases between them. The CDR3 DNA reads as TGTGCCAGCAGCATGGGGCCGGGGGAGACCCAGTACTTC. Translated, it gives CASSMGPGETQYF.

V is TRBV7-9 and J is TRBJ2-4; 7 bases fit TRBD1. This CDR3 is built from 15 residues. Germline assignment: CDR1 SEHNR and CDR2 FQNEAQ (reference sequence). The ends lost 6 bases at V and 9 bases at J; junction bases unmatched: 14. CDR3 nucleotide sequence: TGTGCCAGCAGGCAAGATACAGGGGCGGGTGGCATTCAGTACTTC. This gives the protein CASRQDTGAGGIQYF.

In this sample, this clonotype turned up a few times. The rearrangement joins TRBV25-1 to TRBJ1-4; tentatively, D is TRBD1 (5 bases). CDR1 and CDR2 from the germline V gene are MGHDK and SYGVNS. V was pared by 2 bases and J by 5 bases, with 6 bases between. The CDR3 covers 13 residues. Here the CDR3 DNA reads TGTGCCAGCAGTGAAGCAGGGAATGAAAAACTGTTTTTT. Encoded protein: CASSEAGNEKLFF. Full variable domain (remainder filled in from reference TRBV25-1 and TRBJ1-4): EADIYQTPRYLVIGTGKKITLECSQTMGHDKMYWYQQDPGMELHLIHYSYGVNSTEKGDLSSESTVSRIRTEHFPLTLESARPSHTSQYLCASSEAGNEKLFFGSGTQLSVL.

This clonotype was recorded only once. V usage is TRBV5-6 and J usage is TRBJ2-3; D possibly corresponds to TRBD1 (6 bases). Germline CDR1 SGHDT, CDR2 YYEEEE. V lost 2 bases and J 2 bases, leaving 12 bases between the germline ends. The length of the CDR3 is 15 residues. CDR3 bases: TGTGCCAGCAGCTTCTACAGGGCCAACACAGATACGCAGTATTTT. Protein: CASSFYRANTDTQYF. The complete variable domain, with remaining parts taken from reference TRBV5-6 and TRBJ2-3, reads DAGVTQSPTHLIKTRGQQVTLRCSPKSGHDTVSWYQQALGQGPQFIFQYYEEEERQRGNFPDRFSGHQFPNYSSELNVNALLLGDSALYLCASSFYRANTDTQYFGPGTRLTVL.

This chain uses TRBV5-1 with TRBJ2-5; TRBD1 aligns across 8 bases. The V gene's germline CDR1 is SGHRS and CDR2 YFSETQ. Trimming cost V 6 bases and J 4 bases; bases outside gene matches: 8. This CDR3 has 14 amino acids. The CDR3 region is CASTGQGRGETQYF. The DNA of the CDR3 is TGCGCCAGCACCGGACAGGGAAGGGGAGAGACCCAGTACTTC.

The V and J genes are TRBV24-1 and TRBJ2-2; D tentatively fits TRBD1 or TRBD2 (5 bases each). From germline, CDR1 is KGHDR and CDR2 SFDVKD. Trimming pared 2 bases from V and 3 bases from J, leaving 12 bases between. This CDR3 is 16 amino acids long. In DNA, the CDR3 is TGTGCCACCAGTGATTCAGGGCTGGGAGACACCGGGGAGCTGTTTTTT. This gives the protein CATSDSGLGDTGELFF.

The CDR3 loop reads CASSREYNEKLFF. CDR3 nucleotides: TGCGCCAGCAGCCGAGAGTATAATGAAAAACTGTTTTTT. This sequence joins TRBV5-1 and TRBJ1-4, with D hard to call. V gave up 4 bases and J gave up 4 bases, with 8 bases separating them. The CDR3 has 13 amino acids. CDR1 is SGHRS, CDR2 YFSETQ, per germline.

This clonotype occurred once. The CDR3 DNA reads as TGCGCCAGCAGCCCGGAGGCCGCGGCCCCCTACAATGAGCAGTACTTC. It encodes CASSPEAAAPYNEQYF. The chain has TRBV5-1 and TRBJ2-1, with D maybe TRBD2 (5 bases). Near its end, the DNA agrees better with TRBJ2-7, so the J call may be wrong. CDR1 and CDR2 from the germline V gene are SGHRS and YFSETQ. The CDR3 runs to 16 residues.

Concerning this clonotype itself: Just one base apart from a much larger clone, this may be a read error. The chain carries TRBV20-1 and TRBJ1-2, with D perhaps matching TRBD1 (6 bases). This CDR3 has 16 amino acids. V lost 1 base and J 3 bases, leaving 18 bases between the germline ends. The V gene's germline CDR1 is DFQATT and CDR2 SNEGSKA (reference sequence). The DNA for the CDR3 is TGCAGTGCTAGAGGCTCGGGGGCGGTTTTGGACTATGGCTACACCTTC. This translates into CSARGSGAVLDYGYTF.

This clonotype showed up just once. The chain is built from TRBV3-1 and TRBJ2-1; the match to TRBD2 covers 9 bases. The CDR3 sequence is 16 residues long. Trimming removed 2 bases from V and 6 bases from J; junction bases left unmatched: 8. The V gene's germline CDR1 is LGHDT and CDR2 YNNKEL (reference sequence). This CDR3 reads CASSQYASGVINEQFF. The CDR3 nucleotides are TGTGCCAGCAGCCAATACGCTAGCGGGGTAATCAATGAGCAGTTCTTC.

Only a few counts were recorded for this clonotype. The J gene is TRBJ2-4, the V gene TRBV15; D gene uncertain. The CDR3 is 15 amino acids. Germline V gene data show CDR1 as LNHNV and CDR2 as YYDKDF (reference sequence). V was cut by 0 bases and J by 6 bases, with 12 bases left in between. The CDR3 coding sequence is TGTGCCACCAGCAGAGATATCCTAGTTGGAAACATTCAGTACTTC. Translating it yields CATSRDILVGNIQYF.

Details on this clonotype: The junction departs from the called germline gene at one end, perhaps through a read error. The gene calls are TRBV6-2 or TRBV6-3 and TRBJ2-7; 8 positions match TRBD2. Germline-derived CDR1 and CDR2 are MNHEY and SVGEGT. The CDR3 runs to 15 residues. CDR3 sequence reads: CASSSFGLASSEQYF. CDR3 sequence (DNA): TGTGCCAGCAGCTCCTTCGGACTAGCATCCTCCGAGCAGTACTTC.

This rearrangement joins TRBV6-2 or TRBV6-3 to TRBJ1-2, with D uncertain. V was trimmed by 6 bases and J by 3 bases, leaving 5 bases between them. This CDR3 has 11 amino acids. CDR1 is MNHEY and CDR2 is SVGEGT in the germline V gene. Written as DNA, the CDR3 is TGTGCCAGCAGGACCTACTATGGCTACACCTTC. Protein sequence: CASRTYYGYTF.